The 27 T cell receptor beta chains in this list originate from one sample, sequenced in a study of T cell changes during pregnancy in multiple sclerosis. TCRdb keeps only in-frame clones here, not all; method: immunoSEQ multiplex PCR. Among approximately 49,000 clones listed, approximately 88% were seen once. The sequencing used CD4+ T cells from peripheral blood mononuclear cells, collected in the second trimester of pregnancy. The source of these receptors is a female donor with multiple sclerosis, enrolled in a pregnancy study.

This chain connects TRBV4-1 to TRBJ2-1; TRBD2 matches 9 bases. This CDR3 spans 15 amino acids. V was pared by 1 base and J by 10 bases, with 8 bases of the junction left unmatched. Germline V gives CDR1 MGHRA, CDR2 YSYEKL. For the CDR3, the DNA is TGCGCCAGCAGCCAAGTCCCGGGACTAGCATTAGAGCAGTTCTTC. Its translation is CASSQVPGLALEQFF.

The chain links TRBV11-2 to TRBJ2-7, with TRBD1 matching over 7 bases. Losses at the gene ends were 4 bases for V and 4 bases for J; bases not matched to a gene: 10. CDR1 and CDR2 from the germline V gene are SGHAT and FQNNGV. CDR3 length equals 15 residues. CDR3 nucleotide sequence: TGTGCCAGCAGCTCACAGGGGTCGCTCTCTTACGAGCAGTACTTC. It yields the protein CASSSQGSLSYEQYF.

V usage is TRBV6-5 and J usage is TRBJ2-5, with D perhaps matching TRBD2 (6 bases). The germline gives CDR1 MNHEY, CDR2 SVGAGI. Trimming took off 6 bases at V and 2 bases at J, with 13 bases between the two ends. The CDR3 has 14 amino acids. CDR3 sequence reads: CASRRDFSQETQYF. DNA of the CDR3: TGTGCCAGCAGGCGGGACTTCTCTCAAGAGACCCAGTACTTC.

This clone has more than one count but fewer than ten. V gene TRBV27 combines with J gene TRBJ1-1; D ambiguous. The CDR3 length is 13 residues. Germline V gives CDR1 MNHEY, CDR2 SMNVEV (reference sequence). V was trimmed by 8 bases and J by 4 bases, leaving 14 bases between them. CDR3 bases: TGTGCCAGCCAACGACGGGTACTCACTGAAGCTTTCTTT. Protein: CASQRRVLTEAFF.

This sequence joins TRBV12-5 and TRBJ2-1, with TRBD2 identical over 10 bases. The CDR3 length is 16 residues. The V and J ends lost 1 base and 4 bases, in that order; junction bases with no gene match: 4. The germline V gene encodes CDR1 LGHNT and CDR2 FRNRAP. The CDR3, as DNA: TGTGCTAGTGGTTTGGCCCTAGCGGGGGTTTACAATGAGCAGTTCTTC. Its translation is CASGLALAGVYNEQFF.

The rearrangement uses TRBV19 and TRBJ1-1; D uncertain. This CDR3 is built from 15 residues. The V end was cut by 4 bases, the J end by 1 base, with 13 bases between. Germline V gives CDR1 LNHDA, CDR2 SQIVND (reference sequence). The CDR3 coding sequence is TGTGCCAGTAGTAAACCGGGTCGAGGGAACACTGAAGCTTTCTTT. Amino acids: CASSKPGRGNTEAFF.

The chain is built from TRBV27 and TRBJ2-3, with 9 bases identical to TRBD2. The germline V gene has CDR1 MNHEY and CDR2 SMNVEV (reference sequence). The CDR3 totals 16 residues. The J segment lost 4 bases and the V segment lost 0 bases, leaving 5 bases of the junction unmatched. This CDR3 reads CASSLSSAGGADTQYF. The CDR3 nucleotides read TGTGCCAGCAGTTTATCATCGGCGGGAGGGGCAGATACGCAGTATTTT.

The chain recombines TRBV11-2 with TRBJ1-2, with D perhaps matching TRBD1 (5 bases). This CDR3 is 13 amino acids long. Germline loops: CDR1 SGHAT, CDR2 FQNNGV. Trimming cost V 0 bases and J 4 bases, with 6 bases left between them. In DNA, the CDR3 is TGTGCCAGCAGCTTAGACAGGGCCTATGGCTACACCTTC. Its translation is CASSLDRAYGYTF.

This clone was found once. This chain links TRBV4-1 with TRBJ2-3; 8 bases are shared with TRBD2. Germline CDR1 is MGHRA and CDR2 is YSYEKL. J lost 4 bases, V lost 3 bases, and 3 bases had no gene match. CDR3 length equals 14 residues. As DNA, the CDR3 is TGCGCCAGCAGCCACCGGACTAGCTCAGATACGCAGTATTTT. Its translation: CASSHRTSSDTQYF.

This clone was seen more than once but under ten times. This rearrangement joins TRBV29-1 to TRBJ1-5; perhaps TRBD1 as D (5 bases). With 1 base removed from V and 6 bases from J, the gap between germline ends came to 10 bases. The CDR3 has 13 residues. Germline CDR1 reads SQVTM; CDR2 reads ANQGSEA. CDR3 sequence (DNA): TGCAGCGTTGAAGGGGGGGAAGGTCAGCCCCAGCATTTT. As protein: CSVEGGEGQPQHF.

The rearrangement links TRBV6-6 to TRBJ1-5; 10 bases fit TRBD1. The CDR3 has 16 residues. With 2 bases clipped from V and 3 bases from J, the junction kept 4 bases outside the gene matches. The germline CDR1 and CDR2 sequences are MNHNY and SVGAGI (reference sequence). DNA for the CDR3: TGTGCCAGCAGTTACCCGGACAGGGGGGACAATCAGCCCCAGCATTTT. Translated, it gives CASSYPDRGDNQPQHF.

The chain links TRBV11-3 to TRBJ2-3; the D gene is possibly TRBD2 (6 bases). CDR3 length: 15 amino acids. Germline V gene data show CDR1 as SGHNT and CDR2 as YENEEA. Trimming shortened V by 5 bases and J by 0 bases, and 12 bases separated the two germline ends. The CDR3: CASSTGLSSTDTQYF. CDR3 nucleotides: TGTGCCAGCAGCACTGGACTAAGTAGCACAGATACGCAGTATTTT.

The chain employs TRBV4-3 and TRBJ2-7; TRBD1 matches 8 bases. The length of the CDR3 is 14 residues. Germline CDR1 and CDR2: LGHNA and YSLEER. J gave up 2 bases and V 3 bases, and 3 bases lay outside the gene matches. The CDR3 loop reads CASSQRTGPYEQYF. The CDR3 DNA reads as TGCGCCAGCAGCCAGAGGACAGGGCCCTACGAGCAGTACTTC.

This clone was seen a handful of times. This chain uses TRBV5-1 with TRBJ1-5; D is perhaps TRBD1 (5 bases). Germline values: CDR1 SGHRS, CDR2 YFSETQ. Trimming removed 5 bases at V and 7 bases at J, with 13 bases between. CDR3 length equals 13 residues. CDR3: CASSHLGGQPQHF. The CDR3 bases are TGCGCCAGCAGTCATTTGGGGGGACAGCCCCAGCATTTT.

This chain connects TRBV7-8 to TRBJ2-7, with 9 bases identical to TRBD2. Losses at the gene ends were 4 bases for V and 5 bases for J; bases not matched to a gene: 15. The CDR3 contains 17 residues. The V gene's germline CDR1 is SGHVS and CDR2 FQNEAQ. DNA for the CDR3: TGTGCCAGCAGCTCGAGGGTTAGCGGGAGCTACGACGACGAGCAGTACTTC. Its translation: CASSSRVSGSYDDEQYF.

The chain couples TRBV4-1 to TRBJ2-7, with 9 bases lining up with TRBD1. CDR1 is MGHRA, CDR2 YSYEKL, per germline. The CDR3 is 14 residues long. Unmatched junction bases numbered 5, after V lost 5 bases and J lost 3 bases. The CDR3 region has the DNA TGCGCCAGCAGCACGGGACAGGGAAACTACGAGCAGTACTTC. It is translated as CASSTGQGNYEQYF.

The V and J genes are TRBV19 and TRBJ1-1; 7 bases fit TRBD1. This CDR3 has 14 residues. V dropped 3 bases and J dropped 1; count of bases not matched to a gene: 2. Germline CDR1 reads LNHDA; CDR2 reads SQIVND (reference sequence). CDR3 loop: CASSIQGGNTEAFF. CDR3 bases: TGTGCCAGTAGTATCCAGGGGGGGAACACTGAAGCTTTCTTT.

The rearrangement uses TRBV5-6 and TRBJ2-7; D not certain. This CDR3 is 14 amino acids long. Per the germline V gene, CDR1 is SGHDT and CDR2 is YYEEEE. V was pared by 0 bases and J by 3 bases, with 10 bases between. CDR3 sequence (DNA): TGTGCCAGCAGCTTGGTCCAGAATTACTACGAGCAGTACTTC. Its translation: CASSLVQNYYEQYF.

The chain links TRBV28 to TRBJ1-2, with D unclear. The V gene lost 3 bases and the J gene lost 8 bases, with 13 bases spanning the gap. The CDR3 totals 13 residues. CDR1 and CDR2 (germline): MDHEN, SYDVKM. In nucleotides, the CDR3 is TGTGCCAGCAGTTTGCAGGTCAGGAGGGGCTACACCTTC. Amino acid sequence: CASSLQVRRGYTF.

The J gene is TRBJ1-6, the V gene TRBV2; possibly TRBD1 for D (6 bases). Germline loops: CDR1 SNHLY, CDR2 FYNNEI. CDR3 length: 13 residues. V was cut by 6 bases and J by 9 bases, with 12 bases left in between. The CDR3 DNA follows: TGTGCCAGCAGAAGGGGGTTGGGTTCACCCCTCCACTTT. Translation gives CASRRGLGSPLHF. The entire variable domain, with the rest obtained from reference TRBV2 and TRBJ1-6, is as follows: EPEVTQTPSHQVTQMGQEVILRCVPISNHLYFYWYRQILGQKVEFLVSFYNNEISEKSEIFDDQFSVERPDGSNFTLKIRSTKLEDSAMYFCASRRGLGSPLHFGNGTRLTVT.

The chain recombines TRBV4-2 with TRBJ2-1; no clear D. The CDR3 length is 16 residues. Germline V CDR1 and CDR2: LGHNA, YNFKEQ. Between the trimmed V and J ends, which lost 1 base and 1 base, there was a span of 11 bases. CDR3 sequence reads: CASSQGRKESYNEQFF. The DNA for the CDR3 is TGTGCCAGCAGCCAAGGGAGAAAGGAATCCTACAATGAGCAGTTCTTC.

V and J are TRBV10-1 and TRBJ2-2, with TRBD1 matching 9 bases. There are 15 residues in the CDR3. Trimming at V came to 6 bases and at J to 4 bases, leaving 6 bases not matched to a gene. Germline CDR1 and CDR2: WNHNN and SYGVQD (reference sequence). The CDR3 sequence: CASSTGGAGTGELFF. CDR3 coding DNA: TGCGCCAGCAGCACAGGGGGCGCCGGCACCGGGGAGCTGTTTTTT.

In this sample, this clone turned up once. V and J are TRBV7-2 and TRBJ1-4; 9 positions agree with TRBD1. Losses at the gene ends were 3 bases for V and 2 bases for J; bases not matched to a gene: 4. Germline values: CDR1 SGHTA, CDR2 FQGNSA. The CDR3 sequence is 16 residues long. CDR3 DNA sequence: TGTGCCAGCAGCTTGGGGACAGGGTATACTAATGAAAAACTGTTTTTT. Its translation: CASSLGTGYTNEKLFF.

V usage is TRBV10-3 and J usage is TRBJ2-7; 10 bases map to TRBD2. The CDR3 runs 15 residues. V shed 6 bases and J 5 bases; nucleotides not matched to a gene: 10. Germline CDR1 reads ENHRY; CDR2 reads SYGVKD. CDR3 sequence: CAIRDPSGSSNEQYF. As DNA, the CDR3 is TGTGCCATCAGGGATCCTAGCGGGAGTAGCAACGAGCAGTACTTC.

The chain carries TRBV27 and TRBJ2-3; 8 bases fit TRBD2. The germline CDR1 and CDR2 sequences are MNHEY and SMNVEV (reference sequence). Trimming removed 8 bases from V and 6 bases from J; junction bases left unmatched: 16. The CDR3 has 16 residues. This chain's CDR3 is CASGGRTSSFPDTQYF. The CDR3, as DNA: TGTGCCAGCGGCGGACGGACTAGCAGTTTCCCCGATACGCAGTATTTT.

CDR3 in amino acids: CASSPTSGSDTQYF. The CDR3 nucleotides are TGTGCCAGCTCACCAACTAGCGGGTCAGATACGCAGTATTTT. The chain carries TRBV18 and TRBJ2-3; 9 nucleotides line up with TRBD2. This CDR3 is built from 14 residues. Germline loops: CDR1 KGHSH, CDR2 LQKENI. Unmatched junction bases numbered 1, after V lost 2 bases and J lost 4 bases. Filled out from reference TRBV18 and TRBJ2-3, the complete variable domain reads NAGVMQNPRHLVRRRGQEARLRCSPMKGHSHVYWYRQLPEEGLKFMVYLQKENIIDESGMPKERFSAEFPKEGPSILRIQQVVRGDSAAYFCASSPTSGSDTQYFGPGTRLTVL.

The gene calls are TRBV6-4 and TRBJ2-6; D gene uncertain. From germline, CDR1 is MRHNA and CDR2 SNTAGT. The CDR3 loop spans 14 amino acids. V lost 7 bases and J 2 bases, leaving 9 bases between the germline ends. CDR3 amino acids: CASIPEPGANVLTF. The DNA of the CDR3 is TGTGCCAGCATTCCCGAGCCTGGGGCCAACGTCCTGACTTTC.